The clone carrying this T cell receptor beta chain was found a few times. The antigen is not known. Unique molecular identifiers were built into the TCRbeta library. In TCRdb, the PCR reads were re-called with MiXCR into one record per CDR3 protein. This sample yields more than 300,000 distinct CDR3 sequences, of which 16% are seen a single time; 35% to 50% belongs to the top ten. The data are from a study of T-cell reconstitution after alpha-beta-depleted transplantation in children. Study-level points and caveats: Surviving recipient T cells and thymic progenitors produced the high day-60 TCRbeta diversity seen in some patients. One year after transplant, T-cell counts and diversity came mostly from newly produced T cells. Expanded clones from the graft, numbering several hundred, reportedly supplied alpha-beta T cells about two months after transplant.

The CDR3 consists of 16 residues. V lost 0 bases to trimming and J lost 0 bases, with 12 bases between them. Germline V gene lookup returns CDR1 LGHNA and CDR2 YSLEER. This chain connects TRBV4-3 to TRBJ2-7; D is ambiguous. Sample: PBMCs, mostly from graft donor cells, taken 360 days after TCRalphabeta/CD19-depleted stem cell transplant. This TCR was sampled from a male patient between 2 and 9 years old who had a stem cell transplant for acute lymphoblastic leukemia, so the T cells may come from the graft donor. The CDR3 DNA reads as TGCGCCAGCAGCCAAGATCGGTTACTCCCCTCCTACGAGCAGTACTTC. This sequence encodes CASSQDRLLPSYEQYF.